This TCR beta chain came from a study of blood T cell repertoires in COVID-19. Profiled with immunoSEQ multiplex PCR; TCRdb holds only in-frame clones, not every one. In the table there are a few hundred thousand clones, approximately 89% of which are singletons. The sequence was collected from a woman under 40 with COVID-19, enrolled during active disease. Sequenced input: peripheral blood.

The CDR3 DNA reads as TGTGCCAGTAGTAAAGGATACAGGGTAAATAGCAATCAGCCCCAGCATTTT. It is translated as CASSKGYRVNSNQPQHF. This chain uses TRBV19 with TRBJ1-5, with a tentative D call TRBD1 (6 bases). V was clipped by 4 bases and J by 0 bases, with 16 bases between them. Germline CDR1 LNHDA, CDR2 SQIVND (reference sequence). This CDR3 is built from 17 residues.